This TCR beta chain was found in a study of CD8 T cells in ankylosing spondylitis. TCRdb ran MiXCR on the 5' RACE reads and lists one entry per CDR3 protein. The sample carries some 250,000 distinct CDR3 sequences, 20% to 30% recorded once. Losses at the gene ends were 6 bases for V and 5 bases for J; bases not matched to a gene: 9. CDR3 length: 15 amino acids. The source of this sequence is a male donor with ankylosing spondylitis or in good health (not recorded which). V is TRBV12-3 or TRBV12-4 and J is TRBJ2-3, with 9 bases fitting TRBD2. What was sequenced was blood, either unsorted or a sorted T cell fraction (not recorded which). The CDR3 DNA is TGTGCCAGCAGCCTAGTACTTAGCGGGGGAGATACGCAGTATTTT. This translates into CASSLVLSGGDTQYF.